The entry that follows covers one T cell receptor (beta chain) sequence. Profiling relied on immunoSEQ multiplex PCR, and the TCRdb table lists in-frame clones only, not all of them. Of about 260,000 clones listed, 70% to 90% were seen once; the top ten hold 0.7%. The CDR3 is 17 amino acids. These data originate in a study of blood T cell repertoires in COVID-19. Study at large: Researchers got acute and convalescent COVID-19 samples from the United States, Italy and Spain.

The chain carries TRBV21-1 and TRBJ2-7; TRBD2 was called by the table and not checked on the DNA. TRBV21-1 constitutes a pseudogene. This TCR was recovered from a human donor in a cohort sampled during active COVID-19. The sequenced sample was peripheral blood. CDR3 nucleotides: TGTGCCAGCAGCAAACCCGATTGGTGGCGGAGCTCCTACGAGCAGTACTTC. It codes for CASSKPDWWRSSYEQYF.